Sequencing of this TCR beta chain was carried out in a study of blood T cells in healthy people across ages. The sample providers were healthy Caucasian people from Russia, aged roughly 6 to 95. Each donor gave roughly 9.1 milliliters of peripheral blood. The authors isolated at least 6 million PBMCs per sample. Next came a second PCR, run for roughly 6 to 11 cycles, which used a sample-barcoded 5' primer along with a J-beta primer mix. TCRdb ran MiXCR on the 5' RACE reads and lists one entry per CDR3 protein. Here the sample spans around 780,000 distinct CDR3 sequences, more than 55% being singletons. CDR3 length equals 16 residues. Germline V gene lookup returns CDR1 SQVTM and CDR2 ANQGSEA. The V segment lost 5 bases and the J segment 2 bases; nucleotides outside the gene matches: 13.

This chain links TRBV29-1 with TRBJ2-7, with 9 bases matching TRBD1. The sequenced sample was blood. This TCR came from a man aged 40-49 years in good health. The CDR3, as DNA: TGCAGCGTTCTCGGAACAGCACAGGGGGCAACCTACGAGCAGTACTTC. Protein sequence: CSVLGTAQGATYEQYF.